Here is one T cell receptor (beta chain) with its context. This record belongs to a study of T cells in Graves' hyperthyroidism and ophthalmopathy. Clinical symptoms, serum thyroxine and TRAb, thyroid ultrasound and orbital computed tomography were used for the diagnoses. Isolation of PBMCs was performed on 8.5 to 10 ml fresh peripheral blood. RNA transcripts yielded amplified TCR beta CDR3 regions. When the TCR CDR3 underwent first-round RT-PCR, the HTBI primer set was used. TCRdb fed the multiplex PCR reads into MiXCR, producing one record per CDR3 protein. Of about 250,000 distinct CDR3 sequences in the sample, approximately 23% were seen once. The sample taken for sequencing was blood. This receptor was taken from a man aged 25 to 45 with Graves' ophthalmopathy.

The CDR3 sequence: CASSTLAGSAGELFF. CDR3 nucleotides: TGCGCCAGCAGCACGCTAGCGGGCTCGGCCGGGGAGCTGTTTTTT. V and J are TRBV5-1 and TRBJ2-2; 8 positions match TRBD2. The CDR3 has 15 residues. The ends lost 4 bases at V and 6 bases at J; junction bases unmatched: 8. From germline, CDR1 is SGHRS and CDR2 YFSETQ.